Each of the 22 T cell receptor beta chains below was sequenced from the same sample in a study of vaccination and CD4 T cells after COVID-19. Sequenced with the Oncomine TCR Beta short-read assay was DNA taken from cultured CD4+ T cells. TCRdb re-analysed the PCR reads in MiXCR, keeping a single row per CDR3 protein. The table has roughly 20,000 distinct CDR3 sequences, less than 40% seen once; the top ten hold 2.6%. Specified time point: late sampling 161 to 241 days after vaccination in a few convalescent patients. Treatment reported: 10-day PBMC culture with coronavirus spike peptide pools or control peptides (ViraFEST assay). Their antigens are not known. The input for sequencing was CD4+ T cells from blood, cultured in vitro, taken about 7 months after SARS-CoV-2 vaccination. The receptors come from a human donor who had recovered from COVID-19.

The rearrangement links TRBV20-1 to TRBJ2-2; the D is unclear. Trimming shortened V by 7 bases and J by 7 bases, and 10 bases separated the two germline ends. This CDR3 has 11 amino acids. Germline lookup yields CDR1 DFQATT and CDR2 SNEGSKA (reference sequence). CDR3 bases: TGCAGTGGTCTTCGGAACGGGGAGCTGTTTTTT. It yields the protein CSGLRNGELFF.

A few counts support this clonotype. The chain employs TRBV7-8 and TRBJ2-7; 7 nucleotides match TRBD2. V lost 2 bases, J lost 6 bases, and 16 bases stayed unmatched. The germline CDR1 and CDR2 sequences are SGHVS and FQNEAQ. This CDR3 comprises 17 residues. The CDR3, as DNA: TGTGCCAGCAGCTTACCCCGCCGACTAGCCATTAACAGCGAGCAGTACTTC. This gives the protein CASSLPRRLAINSEQYF.

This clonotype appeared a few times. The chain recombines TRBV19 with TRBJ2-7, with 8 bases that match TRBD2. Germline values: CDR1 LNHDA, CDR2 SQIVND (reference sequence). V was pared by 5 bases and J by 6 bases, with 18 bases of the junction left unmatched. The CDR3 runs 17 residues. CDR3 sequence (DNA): TGTGCCAGTAGTCCCCGGGGCGATCTAGCGGGTAATTCCGAGCAGTACTTC. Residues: CASSPRGDLAGNSEQYF.

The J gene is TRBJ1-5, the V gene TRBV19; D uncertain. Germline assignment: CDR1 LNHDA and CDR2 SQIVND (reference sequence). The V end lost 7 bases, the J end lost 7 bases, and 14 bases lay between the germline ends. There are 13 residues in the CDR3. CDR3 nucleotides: TGTGCCAGTACTTTTGACCGTTCACAGCCCCAGCATTTT. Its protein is CASTFDRSQPQHF.

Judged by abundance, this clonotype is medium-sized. The CDR3 spells CATKDNEQFF. DNA of the CDR3: TGTGCCACGAAAGACAATGAGCAGTTCTTC. The gene calls are TRBV28 and TRBJ2-1; D is unresolved. Trimming removed 10 bases at V and 5 bases at J, with 6 bases between. This CDR3 is 10 amino acids long. Looked up from germline, CDR1 is MDHEN and CDR2 is SYDVKM.

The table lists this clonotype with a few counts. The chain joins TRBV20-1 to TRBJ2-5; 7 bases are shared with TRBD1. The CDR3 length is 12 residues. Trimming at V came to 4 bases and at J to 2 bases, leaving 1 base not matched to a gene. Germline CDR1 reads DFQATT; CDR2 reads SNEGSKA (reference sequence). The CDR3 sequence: CSAKTGQETQYF. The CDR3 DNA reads TGCAGTGCTAAGACAGGGCAAGAGACCCAGTACTTC.

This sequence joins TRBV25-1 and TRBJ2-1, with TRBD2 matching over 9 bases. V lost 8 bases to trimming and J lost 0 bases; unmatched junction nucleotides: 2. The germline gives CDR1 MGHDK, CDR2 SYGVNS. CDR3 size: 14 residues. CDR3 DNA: TGTGCCAGCCATAGCGGGAGCTCCTACAATGAGCAGTTCTTC. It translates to CASHSGSSYNEQFF.

The CDR3 loop reads CSARDYLAGGLNEQFF. In DNA, the CDR3 is TGCAGTGCTAGAGATTATCTAGCGGGAGGCCTCAATGAGCAGTTCTTC. The chain employs TRBV20-1 and TRBJ2-1, with TRBD2 matching 11 bases. With 0 bases clipped from V and 6 bases from J, the junction kept 7 bases outside the gene matches. This CDR3 is built from 16 residues. Germline CDR1 and CDR2: DFQATT and SNEGSKA (reference sequence).

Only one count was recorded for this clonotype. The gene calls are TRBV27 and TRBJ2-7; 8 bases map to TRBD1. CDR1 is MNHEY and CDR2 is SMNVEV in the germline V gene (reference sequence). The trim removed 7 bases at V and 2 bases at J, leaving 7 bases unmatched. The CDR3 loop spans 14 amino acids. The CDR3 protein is CASTRTGSPYEQYF. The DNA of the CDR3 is TGTGCCAGCACCCGGACAGGGTCCCCCTACGAGCAGTACTTC.

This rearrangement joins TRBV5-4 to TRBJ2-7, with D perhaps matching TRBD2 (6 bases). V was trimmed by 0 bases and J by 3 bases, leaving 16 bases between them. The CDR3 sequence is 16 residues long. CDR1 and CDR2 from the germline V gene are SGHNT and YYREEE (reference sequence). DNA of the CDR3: TGTGCCAGCAGCTTGGGTGTGGCGGGAACCTACTACGAGCAGTACTTC. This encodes CASSLGVAGTYYEQYF.

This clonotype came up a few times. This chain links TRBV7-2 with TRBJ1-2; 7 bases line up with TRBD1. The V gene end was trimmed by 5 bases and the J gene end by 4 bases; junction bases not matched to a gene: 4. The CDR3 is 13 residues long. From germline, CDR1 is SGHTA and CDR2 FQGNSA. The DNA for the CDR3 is TGTGCCAGCAGCCCCGGACAGGTCTATGGCTACACCTTC. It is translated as CASSPGQVYGYTF.

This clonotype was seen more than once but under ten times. The CDR3 DNA sequence: TGTGCCAGCACAGGGAGCTCCTACAATGAGCAGTTCTTC. Its translation: CASTGSSYNEQFF. The chain links TRBV7-9 to TRBJ2-1; either TRBD1 or TRBD2 may supply D (5 bases each). The CDR3 loop spans 13 amino acids. Trimming took off 7 bases at V and 0 bases at J, with 7 bases between the two ends. Per the germline V gene, CDR1 is SEHNR and CDR2 is FQNEAQ (reference sequence).

The chain's CDR3 is CASSLEGLGEQYF. CDR3 coding DNA: TGTGCCAGCAGCTTAGAGGGTTTGGGCGAGCAGTACTTC. The rearrangement links TRBV7-3 to TRBJ2-7, with D tentatively TRBD2 (5 bases). This CDR3 comprises 13 residues. Germline CDR1 reads SGHTA; CDR2 reads FQGTGA. Deletions cut 2 bases from V and 6 bases from J, with 11 bases between. The full variable domain, its missing parts supplied by reference TRBV7-3 and TRBJ2-7, is GAGVSQTPSNKVTEKGKYVELRCDPISGHTALYWYRQSLGQGPEFLIYFQGTGAADDSGLPNDRFFAVRPEGSVSTLKIQRTERGDSAVYLCASSLEGLGEQYFGPGTRLTVT.

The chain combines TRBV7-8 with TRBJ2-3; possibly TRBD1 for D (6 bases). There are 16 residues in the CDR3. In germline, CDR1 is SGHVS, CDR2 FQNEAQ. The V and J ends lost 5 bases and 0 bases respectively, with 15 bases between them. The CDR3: CASSPDRTTSTDTQYF. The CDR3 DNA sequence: TGTGCCAGCAGCCCCGACAGGACCACTAGCACAGATACGCAGTATTTT.

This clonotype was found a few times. CDR3 sequence reads: CSARAASRTTGELFF. The CDR3 DNA sequence: TGCAGTGCTAGAGCGGCCAGTCGGACCACCGGGGAGCTGTTTTTT. The J gene is TRBJ2-2, the V gene TRBV20-1; no clear D gene. This CDR3 contains 15 residues. V dropped 1 base and J dropped 4 bases, with 13 bases sitting between them. Germline-derived CDR1 and CDR2 are DFQATT and SNEGSKA (reference sequence).

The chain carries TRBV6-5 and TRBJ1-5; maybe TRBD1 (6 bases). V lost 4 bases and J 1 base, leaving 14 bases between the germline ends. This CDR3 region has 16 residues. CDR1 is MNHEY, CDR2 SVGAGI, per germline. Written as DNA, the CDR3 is TGTGCCAGCAGTTTTCAGGGGAAGTGGAGCAATCAGCCCCAGCATTTT. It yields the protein CASSFQGKWSNQPQHF.

For the CDR3, the DNA is TGTGCCAGCAGTTCCCCAGGGACAGGGGGCTACGAGCAGTACTTC. It is translated as CASSSPGTGGYEQYF. This chain links TRBV27 with TRBJ2-7; TRBD1 matches at 11 bases. This CDR3 has 15 amino acids. From germline, CDR1 is MNHEY and CDR2 SMNVEV (reference sequence). Trimming removed 4 bases from V and 3 bases from J; junction bases left unmatched: 5.

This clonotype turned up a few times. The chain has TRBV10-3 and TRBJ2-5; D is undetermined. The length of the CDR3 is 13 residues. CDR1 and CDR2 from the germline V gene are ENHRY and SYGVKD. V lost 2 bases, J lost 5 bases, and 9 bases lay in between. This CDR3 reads CAISEMDGETQYF. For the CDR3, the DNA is TGTGCCATCAGTGAGATGGATGGGGAGACCCAGTACTTC.

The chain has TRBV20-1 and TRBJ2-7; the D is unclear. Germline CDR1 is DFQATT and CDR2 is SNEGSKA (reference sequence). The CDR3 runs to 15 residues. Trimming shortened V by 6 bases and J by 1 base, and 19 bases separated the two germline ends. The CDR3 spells CSAKSPASGSYEQYF. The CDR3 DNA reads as TGCAGTGCAAAGAGCCCGGCTAGTGGTTCCTACGAGCAGTACTTC.

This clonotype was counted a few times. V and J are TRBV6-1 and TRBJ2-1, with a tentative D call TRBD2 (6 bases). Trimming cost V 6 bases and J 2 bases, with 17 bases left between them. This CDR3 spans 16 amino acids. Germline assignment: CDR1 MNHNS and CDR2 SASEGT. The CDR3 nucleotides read TGTGCCAGCAGACTTGAATCTAGCGCTACCTACAATGAGCAGTTCTTC. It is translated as CASRLESSATYNEQFF.

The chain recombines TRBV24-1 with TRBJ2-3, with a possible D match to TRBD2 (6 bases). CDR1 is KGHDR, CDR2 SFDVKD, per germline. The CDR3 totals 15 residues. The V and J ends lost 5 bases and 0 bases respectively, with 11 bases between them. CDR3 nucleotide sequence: TGTGCCACCAGTGTCCTAGCGCCTAGCACAGATACGCAGTATTTT. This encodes CATSVLAPSTDTQYF.

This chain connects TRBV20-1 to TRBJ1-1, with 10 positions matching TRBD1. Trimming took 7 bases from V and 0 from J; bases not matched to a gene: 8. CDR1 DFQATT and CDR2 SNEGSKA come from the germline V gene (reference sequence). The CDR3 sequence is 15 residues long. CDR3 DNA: TGCAGTGTCCCCGGGACAGGGGCTTTGAACACTGAAGCTTTCTTT. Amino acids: CSVPGTGALNTEAFF.